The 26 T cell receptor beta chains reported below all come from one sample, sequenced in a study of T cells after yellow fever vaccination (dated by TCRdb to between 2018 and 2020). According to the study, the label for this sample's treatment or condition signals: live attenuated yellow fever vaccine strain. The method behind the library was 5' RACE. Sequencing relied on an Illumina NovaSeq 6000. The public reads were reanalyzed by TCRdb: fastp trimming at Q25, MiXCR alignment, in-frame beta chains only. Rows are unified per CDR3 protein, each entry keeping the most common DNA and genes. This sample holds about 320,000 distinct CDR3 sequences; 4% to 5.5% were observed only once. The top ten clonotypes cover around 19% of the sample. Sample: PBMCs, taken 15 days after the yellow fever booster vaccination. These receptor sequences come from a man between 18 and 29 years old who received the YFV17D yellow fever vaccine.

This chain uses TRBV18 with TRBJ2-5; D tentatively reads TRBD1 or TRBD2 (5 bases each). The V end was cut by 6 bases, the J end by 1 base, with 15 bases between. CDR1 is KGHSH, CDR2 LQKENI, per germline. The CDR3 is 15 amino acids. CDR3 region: CASSRDGGPQETQYF. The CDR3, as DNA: TGTGCCAGCTCCCGGGACGGAGGCCCCCAAGAGACCCAGTACTTC.

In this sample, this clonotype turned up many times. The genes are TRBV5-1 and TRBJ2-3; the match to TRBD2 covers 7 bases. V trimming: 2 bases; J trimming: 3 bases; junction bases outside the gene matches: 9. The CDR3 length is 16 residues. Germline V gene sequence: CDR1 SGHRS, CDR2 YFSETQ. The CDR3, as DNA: TGCGCCAGCAGCTTTATCGGAGCGGGGAAAACAGATACGCAGTATTTT. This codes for CASSFIGAGKTDTQYF.

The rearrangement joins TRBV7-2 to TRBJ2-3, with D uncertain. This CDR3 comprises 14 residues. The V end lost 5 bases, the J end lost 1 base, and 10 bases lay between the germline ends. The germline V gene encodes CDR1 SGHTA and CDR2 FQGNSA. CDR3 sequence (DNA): TGTGCCAGCAGCACGAGGCTAGGCACAGATACGCAGTATTTT. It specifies CASSTRLGTDTQYF.

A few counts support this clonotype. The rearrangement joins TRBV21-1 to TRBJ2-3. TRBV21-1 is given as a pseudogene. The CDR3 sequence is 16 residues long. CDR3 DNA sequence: TGTGCCAGCAGCAAGCATACGGGGAAACAGCAAGATACGCAGTATTTT. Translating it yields CASSKHTGKQQDTQYF.

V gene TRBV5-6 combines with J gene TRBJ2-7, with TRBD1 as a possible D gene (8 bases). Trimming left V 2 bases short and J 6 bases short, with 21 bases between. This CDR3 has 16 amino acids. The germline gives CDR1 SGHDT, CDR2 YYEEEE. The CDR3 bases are TGTGCCAGCAGCTTTCGGGACTATACAGGGGGTGTCGAGCAGTACTTC. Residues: CASSFRDYTGGVEQYF.

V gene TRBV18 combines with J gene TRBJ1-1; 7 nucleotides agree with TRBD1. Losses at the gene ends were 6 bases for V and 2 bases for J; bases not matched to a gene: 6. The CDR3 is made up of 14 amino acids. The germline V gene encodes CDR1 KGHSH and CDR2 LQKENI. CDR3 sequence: CASSLTGSNTEAFF. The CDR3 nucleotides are TGTGCCAGCTCGCTGACAGGGAGTAACACTGAAGCTTTCTTT. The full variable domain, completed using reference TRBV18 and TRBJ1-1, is NAGVMQNPRHLVRRRGQEARLRCSPMKGHSHVYWYRQLPEEGLKFMVYLQKENIIDESGMPKERFSAEFPKEGPSILRIQQVVRGDSAAYFCASSLTGSNTEAFFGQGTRLTVV.

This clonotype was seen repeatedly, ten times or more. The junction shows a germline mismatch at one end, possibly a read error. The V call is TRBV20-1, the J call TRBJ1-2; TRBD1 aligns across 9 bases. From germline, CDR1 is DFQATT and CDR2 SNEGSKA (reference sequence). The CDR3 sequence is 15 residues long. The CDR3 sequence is CSARVPDRGADGYTF. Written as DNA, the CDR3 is TGCAGTGCCAGAGTCCCCGACAGGGGGGCGGATGGCTACACCTTC.

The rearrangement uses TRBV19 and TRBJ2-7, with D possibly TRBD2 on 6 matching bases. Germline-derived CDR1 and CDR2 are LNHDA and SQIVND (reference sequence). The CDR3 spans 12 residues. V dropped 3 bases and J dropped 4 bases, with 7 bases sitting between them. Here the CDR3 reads CASSMGGYEQYF. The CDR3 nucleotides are TGTGCCAGTAGTATGGGGGGATACGAGCAGTACTTC.

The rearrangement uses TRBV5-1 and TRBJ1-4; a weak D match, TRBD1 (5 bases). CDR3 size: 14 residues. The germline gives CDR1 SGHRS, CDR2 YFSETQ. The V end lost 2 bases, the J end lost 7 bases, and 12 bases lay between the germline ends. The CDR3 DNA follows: TGCGCCAGCAGCTTCTCAGGGATGGGTGAAAAACTGTTTTTT. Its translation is CASSFSGMGEKLFF.

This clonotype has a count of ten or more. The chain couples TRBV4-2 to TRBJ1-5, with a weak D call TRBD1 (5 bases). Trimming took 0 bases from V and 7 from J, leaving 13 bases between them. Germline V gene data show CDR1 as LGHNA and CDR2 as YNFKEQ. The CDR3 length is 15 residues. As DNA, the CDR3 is TGTGCCAGCAGCCAAGATGGGGCGGCAAGGCAGCCCCAGCATTTT. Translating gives CASSQDGAARQPQHF.

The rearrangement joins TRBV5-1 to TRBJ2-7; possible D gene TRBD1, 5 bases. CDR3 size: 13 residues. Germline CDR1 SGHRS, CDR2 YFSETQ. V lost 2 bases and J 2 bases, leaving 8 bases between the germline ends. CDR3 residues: CASSFQGTYEQYF. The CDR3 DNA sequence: TGCGCCAGCAGCTTTCAGGGAACCTACGAGCAGTACTTC.

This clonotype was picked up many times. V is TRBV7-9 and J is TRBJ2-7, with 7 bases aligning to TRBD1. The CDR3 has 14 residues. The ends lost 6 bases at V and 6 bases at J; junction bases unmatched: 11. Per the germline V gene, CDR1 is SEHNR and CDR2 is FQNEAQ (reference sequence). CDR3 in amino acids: CASRSERDSSEQYV. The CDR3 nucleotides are TGTGCCAGCAGGTCAGAACGGGACAGCTCCGAGCAGTACGTC.

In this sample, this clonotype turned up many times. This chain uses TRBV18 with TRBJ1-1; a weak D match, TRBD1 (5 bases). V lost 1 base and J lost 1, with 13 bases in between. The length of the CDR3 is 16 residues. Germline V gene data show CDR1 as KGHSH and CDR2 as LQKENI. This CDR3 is CASSPQRGGRNTEAFF. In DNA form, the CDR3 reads TGTGCCAGCTCACCACAAAGGGGCGGACGGAACACTGAAGCTTTCTTT.

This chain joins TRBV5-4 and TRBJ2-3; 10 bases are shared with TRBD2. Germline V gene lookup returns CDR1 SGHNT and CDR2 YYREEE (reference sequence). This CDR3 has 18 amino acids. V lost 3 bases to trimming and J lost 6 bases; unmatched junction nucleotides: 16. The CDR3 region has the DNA TGTGCCAGCAGCTCCCTTATTGGGAGCGGGGGGGCCAGGGATACGCAGTATTTT. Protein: CASSSLIGSGGARDTQYF.

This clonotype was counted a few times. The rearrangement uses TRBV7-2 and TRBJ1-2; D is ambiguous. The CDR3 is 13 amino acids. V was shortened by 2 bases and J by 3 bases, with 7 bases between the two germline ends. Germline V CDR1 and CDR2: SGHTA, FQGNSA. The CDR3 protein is CASSLSQYYGYTF. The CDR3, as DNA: TGTGCCAGCAGCTTATCACAGTACTATGGCTACACCTTC.

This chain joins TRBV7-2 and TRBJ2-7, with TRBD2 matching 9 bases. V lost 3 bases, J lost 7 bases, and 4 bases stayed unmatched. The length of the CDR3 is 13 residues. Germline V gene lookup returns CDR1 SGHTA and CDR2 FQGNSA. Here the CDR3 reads CASSFGLAKEQYV. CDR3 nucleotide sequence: TGTGCCAGCAGCTTTGGACTAGCGAAAGAGCAGTACGTC.

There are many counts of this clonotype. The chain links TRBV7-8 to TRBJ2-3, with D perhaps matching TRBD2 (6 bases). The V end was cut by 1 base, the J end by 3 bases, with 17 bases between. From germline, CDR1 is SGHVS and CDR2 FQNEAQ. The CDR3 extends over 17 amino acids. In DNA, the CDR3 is TGTGCCAGCAGCTTAGTTTGGGACTGGGGGAGGACAGATACGCAGTATTTT. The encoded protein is CASSLVWDWGRTDTQYF.

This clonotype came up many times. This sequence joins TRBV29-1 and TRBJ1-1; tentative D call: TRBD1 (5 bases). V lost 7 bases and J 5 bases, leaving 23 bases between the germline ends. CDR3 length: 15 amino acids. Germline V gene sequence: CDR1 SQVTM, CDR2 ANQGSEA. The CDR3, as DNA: TGCAGCGGTGATAGATCGGTAGGGGTGGGTACTGAAGCTTTCTTT. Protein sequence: CSGDRSVGVGTEAFF.

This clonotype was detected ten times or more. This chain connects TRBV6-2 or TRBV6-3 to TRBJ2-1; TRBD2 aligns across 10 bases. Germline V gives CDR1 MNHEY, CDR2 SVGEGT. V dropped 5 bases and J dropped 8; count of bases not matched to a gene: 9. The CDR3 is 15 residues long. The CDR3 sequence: CASSNLGLASDEQFF. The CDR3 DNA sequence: TGTGCCAGCAGTAATTTGGGACTAGCGTCCGATGAGCAGTTCTTC.

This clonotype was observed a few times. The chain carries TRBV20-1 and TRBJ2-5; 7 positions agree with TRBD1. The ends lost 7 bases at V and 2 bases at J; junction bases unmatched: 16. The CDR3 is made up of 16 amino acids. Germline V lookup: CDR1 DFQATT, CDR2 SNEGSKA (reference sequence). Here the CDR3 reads CSGSQPGQMLQETQYF. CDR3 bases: TGCAGTGGCAGTCAACCGGGACAGATGCTTCAAGAGACCCAGTACTTC.

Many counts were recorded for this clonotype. CDR3 protein: CASSPTSGGFSYEQYV. The CDR3 bases are TGTGCCAGCAGTCCAACTAGCGGGGGTTTCTCCTACGAGCAGTACGTC. The rearrangement joins TRBV6-6 to TRBJ2-7, with TRBD2 matching 11 bases. Germline-derived CDR1 and CDR2 are MNHNY and SVGAGI (reference sequence). The junction had 6 bases not matched to a gene; V was cut back by 5 bases and J by 0 bases. The CDR3 totals 16 residues.

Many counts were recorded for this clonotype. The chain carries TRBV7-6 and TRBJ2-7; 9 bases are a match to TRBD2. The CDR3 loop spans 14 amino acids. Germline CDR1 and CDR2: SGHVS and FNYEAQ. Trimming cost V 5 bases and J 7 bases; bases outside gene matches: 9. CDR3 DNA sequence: TGTGCCAGCAGCCCCCAAGGGCTAGCGGGGGAGCAGTACTTC. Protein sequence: CASSPQGLAGEQYF.

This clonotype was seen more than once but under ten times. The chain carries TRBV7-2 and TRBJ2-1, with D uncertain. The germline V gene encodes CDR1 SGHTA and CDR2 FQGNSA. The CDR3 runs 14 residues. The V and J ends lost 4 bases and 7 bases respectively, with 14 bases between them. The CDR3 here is CASSSDADGNEQFF. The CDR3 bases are TGTGCCAGCAGCTCCGACGCAGACGGGAATGAGCAGTTCTTC.

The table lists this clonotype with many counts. Here the CDR3 reads CASSYRFNTDTQYF. In DNA, the CDR3 is TGCGCCAGCAGCTACAGGTTTAACACAGATACGCAGTATTTT. The genes are TRBV4-1 and TRBJ2-3, with D possibly matching TRBD1 (5 bases). The CDR3 loop spans 14 amino acids. Germline V gene lookup returns CDR1 MGHRA and CDR2 YSYEKL. V shed 5 bases and J shed 2 bases, with 11 bases lying between them.

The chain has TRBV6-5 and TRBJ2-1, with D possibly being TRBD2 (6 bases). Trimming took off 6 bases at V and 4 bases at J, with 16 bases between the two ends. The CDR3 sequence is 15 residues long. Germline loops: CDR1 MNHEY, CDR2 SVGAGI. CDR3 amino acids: CASSPGIAVYNEQFF. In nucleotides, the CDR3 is TGTGCCAGCAGCCCCGGGATAGCGGTATACAATGAGCAGTTCTTC.

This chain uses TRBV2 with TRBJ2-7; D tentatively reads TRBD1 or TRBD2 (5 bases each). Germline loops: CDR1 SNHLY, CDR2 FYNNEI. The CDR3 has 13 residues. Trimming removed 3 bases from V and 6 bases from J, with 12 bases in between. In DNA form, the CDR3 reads TGTGCCAGCAGTGAGGCGAGGGGCCGCGAGCAGTACGTC. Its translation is CASSEARGREQYV.